Below are 3 T cell receptor beta chains sequenced from a single sample in a study of lymphopenia after photon versus proton radiotherapy. Assay: immunoSEQ multiplex PCR; the TCRdb copy retains only in-frame clones and omits some. This table holds some 55,000 clones, 86% found once. The material was peripheral blood, obtained from a patient treated with photon-based radiotherapy. The receptors were sampled from a man aged 35 to 55 with gastric cancer.

The chain uses TRBV7-8 and TRBJ2-5; maybe TRBD1 (7 bases). This CDR3 spans 13 amino acids. CDR1 is SGHVS and CDR2 is FQNEAQ in the germline V gene. V was shortened by 6 bases and J by 5 bases, with 13 bases between the two germline ends. CDR3 DNA: TGTGCCAGCAGTTCAGGGGGGCTCGAGACCCAGTACTTC. Amino acid sequence: CASSSGGLETQYF.

The chain couples TRBV29-1 to TRBJ2-2, with 7 nucleotides matching TRBD1. The V gene's germline CDR1 is SQVTM and CDR2 ANQGSEA. This CDR3 spans 14 amino acids. V lost 4 bases and J lost 0; bases outside the gene matches: 2. The chain's CDR3 is CSVAGTANTGELFF. As DNA, the CDR3 is TGCAGCGTTGCCGGGACAGCGAACACCGGGGAGCTGTTTTTT.

The chain's CDR3 is CASSQAHLGLVTYEQYF. CDR3 nucleotide sequence: TGTGCCAGCAGCCAGGCCCATCTAGGACTAGTAACCTACGAGCAGTACTTC. This chain uses TRBV4-2 with TRBJ2-7; TRBD2 matches at 7 bases. V dropped 3 bases and J dropped 2; count of bases not matched to a gene: 13. Germline assignment: CDR1 LGHNA and CDR2 YNFKEQ. The CDR3 contains 17 residues.